One and the same sample provided the 14 T cell receptor beta chains below, sequenced in a study of Ad26.COV2.S vaccination and SARS-CoV-2 variants. The treatment: about 20 received Ad26.COV2.S at low or high dose, single or two shots; 5 received placebo; per-sample allocation not given. Repertoires come from day 63 after the first vaccine or placebo injection. Clones were sequenced by immunoSEQ multiplex PCR, and TCRdb holds only the in-frame ones, with some missing. The repertoire has over 450,000 clones, 80% to 90% of them found once; the top ten carry about 1.5%. Sequences were derived from peripheral blood, sampled in a trial of Ad26.COV2.S vaccine versus placebo. The receptors come from a person between 18 and 59 years old who received the Ad26.COV2.S COVID-19 vaccine or a placebo.

The chain has TRBV14 and TRBJ1-1, with D tentatively TRBD1 (6 bases). Germline values: CDR1 SGHDN, CDR2 FVKESK. Deletions cut 1 base from V and 5 bases from J, with 11 bases between. CDR3 length: 14 amino acids. The CDR3 reads CASSQVGRGTEAFF. The CDR3 region has the DNA TGTGCCAGCAGCCAAGTGGGAAGGGGGACTGAAGCTTTCTTT.

The chain links TRBV28 to TRBJ1-3; D gene ambiguous. Between the trimmed V and J ends, which lost 6 bases and 4 bases, there was a span of 16 bases. Germline assignment: CDR1 MDHEN and CDR2 SYDVKM. CDR3 length: 15 amino acids. CDR3 residues: CASRSTELVGNTIYF. CDR3 coding DNA: TGTGCCAGCAGGTCAACAGAGTTAGTAGGAAACACCATATATTTT.

V is TRBV11-2 and J is TRBJ1-6; unclear D gene. Between the trimmed V and J ends, which lost 6 bases and 7 bases, there was a span of 7 bases. Germline CDR1 SGHAT, CDR2 FQNNGV. The CDR3 consists of 12 residues. CDR3 nucleotide sequence: TGTGCCAGCAGAGCAGTGAATTCACCCCTCCACTTT. The encoded protein is CASRAVNSPLHF.

This chain connects TRBV7-3 to TRBJ2-7, with 8 nucleotides matching TRBD1. The CDR3 contains 17 residues. The germline gives CDR1 SGHTA, CDR2 FQGTGA. The junction had 15 bases not matched to a gene; V was cut back by 5 bases and J by 3 bases. In DNA, the CDR3 is TGTGCCAGCAGCCCTGCCTCGGGGACAGGAATTTTCTACGAGCAGTACTTC. Translating gives CASSPASGTGIFYEQYF.

The chain carries TRBV19 and TRBJ2-1; D ambiguous. This CDR3 is built from 13 residues. The germline V and J ends were trimmed by 9 bases and 0 bases, with 9 bases remaining between them. Germline CDR1 and CDR2: LNHDA and SQIVND (reference sequence). In nucleotides, the CDR3 is TGTGCCAGCGCACTGAGCTCCTACAATGAGCAGTTCTTC. Encoded protein: CASALSSYNEQFF.

The rearrangement joins TRBV7-3 to TRBJ2-3; the D gene is possibly TRBD2 (5 bases). In germline, CDR1 is SGHTA, CDR2 FQGTGA. The length of the CDR3 is 13 residues. The germline V and J ends were trimmed by 5 bases and 4 bases, with 10 bases remaining between them. The CDR3 loop is CASSVGLSDTQYF. The CDR3 DNA sequence: TGTGCCAGCAGCGTCGGACTCTCAGATACGCAGTATTTT.

This clone appeared a few times. This chain joins TRBV28 and TRBJ1-6, with D unresolved. V lost 5 bases and J lost 0, with 11 bases in between. CDR3 length equals 16 residues. Germline V gene lookup returns CDR1 MDHEN and CDR2 SYDVKM. DNA of the CDR3: TGTGCCAGCAGTGCTAGATCAAGCTCCTATAATTCACCCCTCCACTTT. Encoded protein: CASSARSSSYNSPLHF. Filled out from reference TRBV28 and TRBJ1-6, the complete variable domain reads DVKVTQSSRYLVKRTGEKVFLECVQDMDHENMFWYRQDPGLGLRLIYFSYDVKMKEKGDIPEGYSVSREKKERFSLILESASTNQTSMYLCASSARSSSYNSPLHFGNGTRLTVT.

This chain connects TRBV9 to TRBJ2-1; a possible D gene is TRBD2 (6 bases). From germline, CDR1 is SGDLS and CDR2 YYNGEE. The V and J ends lost 0 bases and 6 bases respectively, with 13 bases between them. The CDR3 has 15 residues. The CDR3 coding sequence is TGTGCCAGCAGCGTAGCCCGAGGACTATCCAATGAGCAGTTCTTC. Its protein product is CASSVARGLSNEQFF.

The chain couples TRBV5-5 to TRBJ1-3; no definite D call. The CDR3 is 16 residues long. V was clipped by 2 bases and J by 0 bases, with 12 bases between them. Germline lookup yields CDR1 SGHKS and CDR2 YYEKEE (reference sequence). CDR3 in DNA: TGTGCCAGCAGCTTTAGGACCCTACCCTCTGGAAACACCATATATTTT. As protein: CASSFRTLPSGNTIYF.

The rearrangement links TRBV7-9 to TRBJ1-6; 8 nucleotides agree with TRBD1. From germline, CDR1 is SEHNR and CDR2 FQNEAQ (reference sequence). The junction had 2 bases not matched to a gene; V was cut back by 5 bases and J by 5 bases. The CDR3 is 14 amino acids. The CDR3 region is CASSTDRDNSPLHF. For the CDR3, the DNA is TGTGCCAGCAGCACGGACAGGGATAATTCACCCCTCCACTTT.

This chain links TRBV4-2 with TRBJ2-3; the D is unclear. Trimming took off 0 bases at V and 7 bases at J, with 11 bases between the two ends. Germline V gene lookup returns CDR1 LGHNA and CDR2 YNFKEQ. The CDR3 has 14 residues. The CDR3 sequence is CASSQEESGNTQYF. DNA for the CDR3: TGTGCCAGCAGCCAAGAAGAGTCCGGAAATACGCAGTATTTT.

Comments on this clone: Other DNA sequences within the sample encode an identical CDR3. This rearrangement joins TRBV30 to TRBJ1-1, with a tentative D call TRBD1 (5 bases). There are 13 residues in the CDR3. Trimming stripped 0 bases from V and 4 bases from J, with 9 bases between. Germline V lookup: CDR1 GTSNPN, CDR2 SVGIG (reference sequence). CDR3 nucleotide sequence: TGTGCCTGGAGTGTAGGTGGGGCCACTGAAGCTTTCTTT. It yields the protein CAWSVGGATEAFF.

This sequence joins TRBV6-5 and TRBJ2-7; D remains ambiguous. Germline values: CDR1 MNHEY, CDR2 SVGAGI. The CDR3 covers 12 residues. Trimming removed 1 base at V and 4 bases at J, with 5 bases between. The CDR3 here is CASSYFGYEQYF. The CDR3 DNA reads TGTGCCAGCAGTTACTTTGGGTACGAGCAGTACTTC.

Written as DNA, the CDR3 is TGTGCCAGCAGCCTCGGACAGGTAGTCTCTGGCTACACCTTC. Residues: CASSLGQVVSGYTF. The chain has TRBV3-1 (or the pseudogene TRBV3-2) and TRBJ1-2; 7 positions match TRBD1. Germline CDR1 LGHDT, CDR2 YNNKEL (reference sequence). There are 14 residues in the CDR3. Germline trimming cut 4 bases from V and 7 bases from J; bases unmatched to any gene: 9.